These T cell receptor beta chains were read from a single sample in a study of blood T cells in healthy people across ages. TCRdb re-analysed the 5' RACE reads in MiXCR, keeping a single row per CDR3 protein. The repertoire has approximately 1,000,000 distinct CDR3 sequences, 40% to 50% of them found once; the top ten carry approximately 20%. The sequencing sample was made of blood. These receptors were obtained from a woman in her sixties or seventies in good health. Each CDR3 is given with its conserved first and last residue. The D gene is left open where the match is weak. Some rows mark clone size as missing; the rest say once, few, many or name a class of expanded clone.

j_gene | d_gene | v_gene | abundance | CDR3aa | CDR3nt
TRBJ1-5 | - | TRBV29-1 | - | CSVRTETALGPQHF | TGCAGTGTCAGGACAGAGACTGCCCTTGGGCCCCAGCATTTT
TRBJ2-3 | TRBD2 | TRBV20-1 | few | CSASGGFTDTQYF | TGCAGTGCTTCGGGAGGCTTCACAGATACGCAGTATTTT
TRBJ2-7 | - | TRBV2 | - | CASSTRGHEQYF | TGTGCCAGCAGCACCCGGGGCCACGAGCAGTACTTC
TRBJ2-7 | TRBD1 | TRBV5-1 | - | CASSLAEDRGRFEQYF | TGCGCCAGCAGCCTGGCCGAGGACAGGGGGCGGTTCGAGCAGTACTTC
TRBJ2-1 | TRBD2 | TRBV20-1 | - | CSVLSGTSGRFEQFF | TGCAGTGTTCTATCCGGGACTAGCGGGAGATTTGAGCAGTTCTTC
TRBJ2-3 | - | TRBV20-1 | - | CSAGGGDRTDTQYF | TGCAGTGCCGGGGGAGGAGACCGCACAGATACGCAGTATTTT
TRBJ2-3 | TRBD1 | TRBV5-6 | - | CASSLWSRGLTDTQYF | TGTGCCAGCAGCTTGTGGAGCAGGGGGTTGACAGATACGCAGTATTTT
TRBJ2-7 | - | TRBV28 | few | CASSLEGEGLTNPYEQYF | TGTGCCAGCAGTTTAGAGGGGGAGGGCCTCACGAATCCCTACGAGCAGTACTTC
TRBJ2-7 | TRBD1 | TRBV20-1 | - | CSARNTQGARAYEQYF | TGCAGTGCTAGAAATACACAGGGGGCGAGGGCCTACGAGCAGTACTTC
TRBJ1-2 | TRBD1 | TRBV6-6 | few | CASRSTGADGYTF | TGTGCCAGCAGGTCAACAGGGGCGGATGGCTACACCTTC
TRBJ1-4 | - | TRBV7-2 | - | CASGRRGGLEKLFF | TGTGCCAGCGGCCGGCGTGGGGGCCTAGAAAAACTGTTTTTT